These 32 T cell receptor beta chains originate from one sample sequenced in a study of human T cells and chemical hapten exposure. The time point was: pre-sensitization, week 0. Treatment reported: therapeutic diphenylcyclopropenone sensitization with weekly scalp DPC. One entry per CDR3 protein results from TCRdb running MiXCR on the RACE reads. The sample consists of about 120,000 distinct CDR3 sequences, roughly 13% of them appearing once. Specimen: whole blood, collected in connection with sensitization to the hapten diphenylcyclopropenone (DPC). The receptors come from a woman between 18 and 29 years old with alopecia areata. Some clones in this sample may be carry-over from other donors' samples.

The V and J genes are TRBV9 and TRBJ2-1; 8 bases fit TRBD2. The trim removed 2 bases at V and 5 bases at J, leaving 3 bases unmatched. CDR3 length: 14 amino acids. Germline loops: CDR1 SGDLS, CDR2 YYNGEE. CDR3 protein: CASSVGGAHNEQFF. The CDR3 region has the DNA TGTGCCAGCAGCGTCGGGGGGGCCCACAATGAGCAGTTCTTC.

This clonotype was seen more than once but under ten times. The chain carries TRBV20-1 and TRBJ1-3; unclear D gene. The CDR3 runs 14 residues. From germline, CDR1 is DFQATT and CDR2 SNEGSKA (reference sequence). V gave up 6 bases and J gave up 2 bases, with 14 bases separating them. This chain's CDR3 is CSALDERAGNTIYF. In DNA form, the CDR3 reads TGCAGTGCCCTAGACGAGCGAGCTGGAAACACCATATATTTT.

In nucleotides, the CDR3 is TGTGCCAGCAGCTTAGGAATGGGGGGCGGCCACGAGCAGTACTTC. Translated, it gives CASSLGMGGGHEQYF. The chain employs TRBV11-2 and TRBJ2-7; D is possibly TRBD1 or TRBD2 (6 bases each). The CDR3 has 15 residues. The V gene's germline CDR1 is SGHAT and CDR2 FQNNGV. Trimming removed 1 base from V and 5 bases from J, with 15 bases in between.

There are many counts of this clonotype. The chain has TRBV20-1 and TRBJ2-2; TRBD1 agrees at 8 bases. From germline, CDR1 is DFQATT and CDR2 SNEGSKA (reference sequence). V lost 6 bases and J lost 4; bases outside the gene matches: 13. The CDR3 is made up of 16 amino acids. The CDR3 is CSAGAEGQGFTGELFF. The CDR3 bases are TGCAGTGCCGGTGCTGAAGGACAGGGATTCACCGGGGAGCTGTTTTTT.

This sequence joins TRBV6-5 and TRBJ2-1; the D is unclear. The CDR3 runs to 11 residues. The germline V gene has CDR1 MNHEY and CDR2 SVGAGI. The V and J ends lost 7 bases and 9 bases respectively, with 10 bases between them. The CDR3 loop reads CASTFNGEQFF. For the CDR3, the DNA is TGTGCCAGCACTTTCAACGGTGAGCAGTTCTTC.

The chain joins TRBV20-1 to TRBJ1-4; 8 bases are shared with TRBD1. Losses at the gene ends were 1 base for V and 5 bases for J; bases not matched to a gene: 3. The length of the CDR3 is 14 residues. Germline V gene sequence: CDR1 DFQATT, CDR2 SNEGSKA (reference sequence). The CDR3 here is CSARAGQGNEKLFF. CDR3 nucleotide sequence: TGCAGTGCTAGAGCAGGACAGGGAAATGAAAAACTGTTTTTT.

This sequence joins TRBV6-6 and TRBJ2-4; 11 nucleotides agree with TRBD2. After removal of 8 bases from V and 0 bases from J, the junction contained 12 bases not matched to a gene. Germline CDR1 and CDR2: MNHNY and SVGAGI (reference sequence). This CDR3 contains 18 residues. The CDR3 reads CASGAISGGDLAKNIQYF. The CDR3 DNA sequence: TGTGCCAGCGGCGCTATTAGCGGGGGGGACCTAGCCAAAAACATTCAGTACTTC.

This clonotype was observed a handful of times. This chain joins TRBV7-9 and TRBJ2-7; unclear D gene. The CDR3 consists of 12 residues. The V gene lost 5 bases and the J gene lost 3 bases, with 8 bases spanning the gap. CDR1 is SEHNR and CDR2 is FQNEAQ in the germline V gene (reference sequence). CDR3 DNA sequence: TGTGCCAGCAGCGAATCGATCTACGAGCAGTACTTC. Protein: CASSESIYEQYF.

In this sample, this clonotype turned up a few times. This chain uses TRBV6-6 with TRBJ2-7; D is unresolved. This CDR3 contains 13 residues. Germline V gene lookup returns CDR1 MNHNY and CDR2 SVGAGI (reference sequence). V was pared by 2 bases and J by 5 bases, with 10 bases between. CDR3 nucleotides: TGTGCCAGCAGTTACCCCCCTGCTGACGAGCAGTACTTC. This sequence encodes CASSYPPADEQYF.

The chain couples TRBV29-1 to TRBJ2-7; D may be TRBD1 (6 bases). This CDR3 contains 13 residues. V was clipped by 5 bases and J by 1 base, with 12 bases between them. Germline V gene sequence: CDR1 SQVTM, CDR2 ANQGSEA. In nucleotides, the CDR3 is TGCAGCGTTTTAAGACAGGATTCCTACGAGCAGTACTTC. Protein: CSVLRQDSYEQYF.

The V call is TRBV20-1, the J call TRBJ1-5; a weak D match, TRBD1 (6 bases). V lost 3 bases and J 3 bases, leaving 15 bases between the germline ends. Germline V lookup: CDR1 DFQATT, CDR2 SNEGSKA (reference sequence). The CDR3 runs to 15 residues. The CDR3 loop reads CSARGSDSLNQPQHF. The DNA for the CDR3 is TGCAGTGCTAGGGGATCGGACAGTCTCAATCAGCCCCAGCATTTT.

V and J are TRBV11-2 and TRBJ2-7; 8 bases agree with TRBD1. With V trimmed by 6 bases and J by 1 base, 2 bases remained unmatched. The CDR3 covers 13 residues. In germline, CDR1 is SGHAT, CDR2 FQNNGV. The chain's CDR3 is CASRWTGSYEQYF. Here the CDR3 DNA reads TGTGCCAGCAGGTGGACAGGGTCCTACGAGCAGTACTTC.

This clonotype was observed at least ten times. The chain joins TRBV7-2 to TRBJ1-2, with 8 bases that match TRBD1. CDR3 length: 17 amino acids. V lost 3 bases to trimming and J lost 5 bases; unmatched junction nucleotides: 14. Germline V gives CDR1 SGHTA, CDR2 FQGNSA. CDR3 sequence (DNA): TGTGCCAGCAGCTTGGGGGGGACAGGATCTCTCGGATATGGCTACACCTTC. This codes for CASSLGGTGSLGYGYTF.

This clonotype has more than one count but fewer than ten. The chain carries TRBV9 and TRBJ2-6; D gene uncertain. The CDR3 sequence is 15 residues long. The germline V and J ends were trimmed by 4 bases and 3 bases, with 11 bases remaining between them. Germline CDR1 is SGDLS and CDR2 is YYNGEE. CDR3 sequence (DNA): TGTGCCAGCAGCCCTCTAGGTGGTGGGGCCAACGTCCTGACTTTC. Protein sequence: CASSPLGGGANVLTF.

V usage is TRBV2 and J usage is TRBJ2-7; 8 positions agree with TRBD1. V was pared by 7 bases and J by 4 bases, with 9 bases of the junction left unmatched. Looked up from germline, CDR1 is SNHLY and CDR2 is FYNNEI. This CDR3 comprises 14 residues. CDR3 coding DNA: TGTGCCAGCACCATGGACAGGGTAGCGTACGAGCAGTACTTC. Amino acid sequence: CASTMDRVAYEQYF.

There are a few counts of this clonotype. V is TRBV28 and J is TRBJ1-1; D not certain. With 6 bases removed from V and 5 bases from J, the gap between germline ends came to 19 bases. The CDR3 length is 15 residues. Germline loops: CDR1 MDHEN, CDR2 SYDVKM. CDR3 sequence (DNA): TGTGCCAGCAGCGAAGACAAGCCCTCGGGGACTGAAGCTTTCTTT. It codes for CASSEDKPSGTEAFF.

The chain's CDR3 is CSAGQGNGYTF. The CDR3 nucleotides are TGCAGCGCTGGACAGGGAAATGGCTACACCTTC. The rearrangement joins TRBV29-1 to TRBJ1-2; TRBD1 aligns across 8 bases. Trimming cost V 7 bases and J 6 bases; bases outside gene matches: 4. The CDR3 has 11 amino acids. Germline CDR1 is SQVTM and CDR2 is ANQGSEA. Variable domain in full (rest from reference TRBV29-1 and TRBJ1-2): SAVISQKPSRDICQRGTSLTIQCQVDSQVTMMFWYRQQPGQSLTLIATANQGSEATYESGFVIDKFPISRPNLTFSTLTVSNMSPEDSSIYLCSAGQGNGYTFGSGTRLTVV.

The sample holds a few counts of this clonotype. DNA for the CDR3: TGTGCCAGCAGTGCGGGGACAGGGATGATCACAGATACGCAGTATTTT. Translation: CASSAGTGMITDTQYF. The chain links TRBV12-3 or TRBV12-4 to TRBJ2-3; 9 bases align to TRBD1. With 5 bases clipped from V and 2 bases from J, the junction kept 8 bases outside the gene matches. The CDR3 extends over 16 amino acids.

The chain is built from TRBV7-2 and TRBJ2-1, with 7 bases lining up with TRBD1. The germline V gene has CDR1 SGHTA and CDR2 FQGNSA. The CDR3 spans 14 residues. V gave up 7 bases and J gave up 4 bases; unmatched junction bases: 7. The CDR3 DNA is TGTGCCAGCACCAGGGACAGAGGTTACAATGAGCAGTTCTTC. The encoded protein is CASTRDRGYNEQFF.

V and J are TRBV11-2 and TRBJ1-5; D not certain. The CDR3 spans 14 residues. V was shortened by 4 bases and J by 2 bases, with 9 bases between the two germline ends. Germline V gene sequence: CDR1 SGHAT, CDR2 FQNNGV. CDR3 bases: TGTGCCAGCAGCTCCAGTCGGGGCAATCAGCCCCAGCATTTT. This gives the protein CASSSSRGNQPQHF.

V and J are TRBV6-5 and TRBJ2-5; D is uncertain. Germline loops: CDR1 MNHEY, CDR2 SVGAGI. The V end was cut by 5 bases, the J end by 3 bases, with 13 bases between. The CDR3 contains 14 residues. The CDR3 region has the DNA TGTGCCAGCAGTCGACGGATGCCTAAAGAGACCCAGTACTTC. Protein: CASSRRMPKETQYF.

The chain recombines TRBV28 with TRBJ2-7; D unresolved. Germline CDR1 MDHEN, CDR2 SYDVKM. The V end was cut by 7 bases, the J end by 2 bases, with 12 bases between. The CDR3 contains 13 residues. The CDR3 DNA reads TGTGCCAGCACCTCCCCAAGCACCTACGAGCAGTACTTC. The encoded protein is CASTSPSTYEQYF.

The chain has TRBV9 and TRBJ2-1; possible D gene TRBD2, 6 bases. CDR3 length equals 16 residues. Trimming took off 1 base at V and 0 bases at J, with 11 bases between the two ends. Looked up from germline, CDR1 is SGDLS and CDR2 is YYNGEE. The CDR3, as DNA: TGTGCCAGCAGCGTACTAGCCGGGAGCTCCTACAATGAGCAGTTCTTC. It yields the protein CASSVLAGSSYNEQFF. Looking up the rest from reference TRBV9 and TRBJ2-1 gives the full variable domain: DSGVTQTPKHLITATGQRVTLRCSPRSGDLSVYWYQQSLDQGLQFLIQYYNGEERAKGNILERFSAQQFPDLHSELNLSSLELGDSALYFCASSVLAGSSYNEQFFGPGTRLTVL.

At least ten counts were recorded for this clonotype. The chain is built from TRBV29-1 and TRBJ1-1; no reliable D call. Germline V lookup: CDR1 SQVTM, CDR2 ANQGSEA. This CDR3 has 10 residues. V was cut by 7 bases and J by 1 base, with 4 bases left in between. The CDR3 DNA reads as TGCAGCGCCCGGAACACTGAAGCTTTCTTT. Residues: CSARNTEAFF.

The V gene is TRBV11-2, the J gene TRBJ1-1; D is unresolved. Germline V gene sequence: CDR1 SGHAT, CDR2 FQNNGV. The CDR3 has 17 residues. V was pared by 0 bases and J by 0 bases, with 14 bases between. This CDR3 reads CASSLDTGSFLNTEAFF. The CDR3 DNA is TGTGCCAGCAGCTTAGATACTGGCAGCTTTTTGAACACTGAAGCTTTCTTT.

This clonotype appeared a few times. The V gene is TRBV7-2, the J gene TRBJ2-7; 15 bases agree with TRBD2. Trimming took 5 bases from V and 2 from J; bases not matched to a gene: 10. The CDR3 is 18 amino acids. From germline, CDR1 is SGHTA and CDR2 FQGNSA. The CDR3 DNA reads as TGTGCCAGCAGCATCGCCGGGACTAGCGGGAGGCGGACCTACGAGCAGTACTTC. This gives the protein CASSIAGTSGRRTYEQYF.

In its sample, this clonotype was seen a few times. For the CDR3, the DNA is TGCGCCAGCAGCCAAAACGCGAACACCGGGGAGCTGTTTTTT. This gives the protein CASSQNANTGELFF. The chain carries TRBV4-3 and TRBJ2-2; D ambiguous. Germline CDR1 and CDR2: LGHNA and YSLEER. The CDR3 is 14 amino acids. Trimming cost V 2 bases and J 0 bases, with 4 bases left between them.

The chain recombines TRBV19 with TRBJ2-7, with 9 bases identical to TRBD2. With V trimmed by 2 bases and J by 3 bases, 2 bases remained unmatched. This CDR3 has 14 amino acids. The V gene's germline CDR1 is LNHDA and CDR2 SQIVND (reference sequence). The CDR3 protein is CASSILAGNYEQYF. The CDR3 DNA is TGTGCCAGTAGTATACTAGCGGGGAACTACGAGCAGTACTTC.

Concerning this clonotype itself: Sequence at one end of the junction differs from germline and may be a read error. The chain combines TRBV29-1 with TRBJ2-3; 7 bases agree with TRBD1. CDR3 length equals 16 residues. Germline values: CDR1 SQVTM, CDR2 ANQGSEA. The CDR3 DNA is TGCAGCGTTGAAGATAGGGGACAGCCTAGCACAGATACGCTGTATTTT. Amino acid sequence: CSVEDRGQPSTDTLYF.

Ten or more counts support this clonotype. V usage is TRBV20-1 and J usage is TRBJ2-1; TRBD2 aligns across 9 bases. The trim removed 5 bases at V and 3 bases at J, leaving 17 bases unmatched. The CDR3 has 18 residues. Germline CDR1 reads DFQATT; CDR2 reads SNEGSKA (reference sequence). CDR3 nucleotide sequence: TGCAGTGCTCTACCGGCTCCGCGGGGGGGCAACTACTACAATGAGCAGTTCTTC. Amino acids: CSALPAPRGGNYYNEQFF.

This clonotype was seen many times. The chain employs TRBV12-3 or TRBV12-4 and TRBJ2-3; D possibly corresponds to TRBD2 (6 bases). This CDR3 is built from 16 residues. With 5 bases removed from V and 1 base from J, the gap between germline ends came to 16 bases. The CDR3 loop reads CASSPTSWGGTDTQYF. In nucleotides, the CDR3 is TGTGCCAGCAGTCCAACTAGCTGGGGCGGCACAGATACGCAGTATTTT.

The chain carries TRBV27 and TRBJ1-2; no reliable D call. With 11 bases removed from V and 4 bases from J, the gap between germline ends came to 14 bases. Germline V lookup: CDR1 MNHEY, CDR2 SMNVEV (reference sequence). The CDR3 length is 12 residues. The CDR3 DNA reads as TGTGCCGACACCGGGGTCGCCTATGGCTACACCTTC. This encodes CADTGVAYGYTF.